The 8 T cell receptor beta chains below all came from one sample that was sequenced in a study of blood T cell dynamics during melanoma immunotherapy. Assay: immunoSEQ multiplex PCR; the TCRdb copy retains only in-frame clones and omits some. The sample shows 15,000 or so clones, around 85% of them seen only once. Time point denoted: week 3, after first cycle of checkpoint inhibitor. This material consisted of blood, taken from a patient treated with checkpoint blockade. These receptors were taken from a human donor with melanoma.

V is TRBV2 and J is TRBJ2-7; perhaps TRBD1 as D (5 bases). The V end lost 5 bases, the J end lost 4 bases, and 15 bases lay between the germline ends. The CDR3 has 14 amino acids. Germline CDR1 SNHLY, CDR2 FYNNEI. The CDR3 sequence is CASSKGQVGYEQYF. In nucleotides, the CDR3 is TGTGCCAGCAGTAAGGGGCAGGTGGGATACGAGCAGTACTTC.

Comment on this clone: At one end the junction does not follow the germline gene, possibly because of a read error. The chain is built from TRBV5-1 and TRBJ2-3, with D maybe TRBD1 (5 bases). This CDR3 spans 14 amino acids. The germline CDR1 and CDR2 sequences are SGHRS and YFSETQ. This CDR3 is CASTLDMPADTQYF. DNA of the CDR3: TGCGCCAGCACCTTGGACATGCCCGCAGATACGCAGTATTTT.

This sequence joins TRBV19 and TRBJ2-3, with 7 positions matching TRBD2. The junction had 10 bases not matched to a gene; V was cut back by 9 bases and J by 1 base. This CDR3 spans 15 amino acids. Looked up from germline, CDR1 is LNHDA and CDR2 is SQIVND (reference sequence). CDR3 sequence: CASQLQRGRTDTQYF. CDR3 sequence (DNA): TGTGCCAGCCAACTACAGCGGGGCCGCACAGATACGCAGTATTTT.

This chain connects TRBV5-1 to TRBJ2-1; 10 bases match TRBD2. CDR1 is SGHRS, CDR2 YFSETQ, per germline. Trimming at V came to 5 bases and at J to 5 bases, leaving 7 bases not matched to a gene. The CDR3 has 15 residues. The CDR3 DNA sequence: TGCGCCAGCAGGGTAGGGACTAGCGACGACAATGAGCAGTTCTTC. This sequence encodes CASRVGTSDDNEQFF. The full variable domain, its missing parts supplied by reference TRBV5-1 and TRBJ2-1, is KAGVTQTPRYLIKTRGQQVTLSCSPISGHRSVSWYQQTPGQGLQFLFEYFSETQRNKGNFPGRFSGRQFSNSRSEMNVSTLELGDSALYLCASRVGTSDDNEQFFGPGTRLTVL.

V gene TRBV7-2 combines with J gene TRBJ2-5; D ambiguous. Trimming took 5 bases from V and 5 from J, leaving 18 bases between them. CDR3 length: 15 residues. Looked up from germline, CDR1 is SGHTA and CDR2 is FQGNSA. The chain's CDR3 is CASSPNGQPVETQYF. CDR3 bases: TGTGCCAGCAGCCCCAATGGCCAGCCGGTGGAGACCCAGTACTTC.

V usage is TRBV15 and J usage is TRBJ1-1; D unresolved. Trimming pared 1 base from V and 9 bases from J, leaving 12 bases between. This CDR3 contains 13 residues. Germline V lookup: CDR1 LNHNV, CDR2 YYDKDF (reference sequence). Written as DNA, the CDR3 is TGTGCCACCAGCAGAGGACATAGTGAGAAAGCTTTCTTT. Protein sequence: CATSRGHSEKAFF.

This rearrangement joins TRBV7-1 to TRBJ1-5; D is ambiguous. TRBV7-1 counts as an open reading frame of uncertain function. V shed 5 bases and J shed 3 bases, with 8 bases lying between them. This CDR3 contains 13 residues. The chain's CDR3 is CASSPTTNQPQHF. The CDR3 bases are TGTGCCAGCAGCCCTACGACCAATCAGCCCCAGCATTTT.

Written as DNA, the CDR3 is TGTGCCAGCTGGTCTTTGGGGGGAGATACGCAGTATTTT. Residues: CASWSLGGDTQYF. The chain combines TRBV6-6 with TRBJ2-3; the D gene is possibly TRBD2 (6 bases). The CDR3 contains 13 residues. Trimming pared 8 bases from V and 5 bases from J, leaving 14 bases between. The germline gives CDR1 MNHNY, CDR2 SVGAGI (reference sequence).